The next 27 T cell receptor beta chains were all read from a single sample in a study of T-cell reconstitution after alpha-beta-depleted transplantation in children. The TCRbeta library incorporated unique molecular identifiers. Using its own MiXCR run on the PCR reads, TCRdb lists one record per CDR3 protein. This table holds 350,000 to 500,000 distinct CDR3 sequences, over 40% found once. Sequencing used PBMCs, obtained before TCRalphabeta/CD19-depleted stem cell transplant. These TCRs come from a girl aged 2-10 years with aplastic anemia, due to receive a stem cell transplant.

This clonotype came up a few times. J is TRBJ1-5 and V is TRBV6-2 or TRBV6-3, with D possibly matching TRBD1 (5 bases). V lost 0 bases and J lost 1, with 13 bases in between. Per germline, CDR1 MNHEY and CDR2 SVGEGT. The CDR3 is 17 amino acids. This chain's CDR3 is CASSYSKWGRSNQPQHF. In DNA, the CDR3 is TGTGCCAGCAGTTACTCGAAATGGGGCCGGAGCAATCAGCCCCAGCATTTT.

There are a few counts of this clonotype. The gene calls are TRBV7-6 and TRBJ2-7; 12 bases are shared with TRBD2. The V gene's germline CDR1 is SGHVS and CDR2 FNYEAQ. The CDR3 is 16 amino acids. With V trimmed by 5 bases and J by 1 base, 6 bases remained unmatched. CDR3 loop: CASSARLAGASYEQYF. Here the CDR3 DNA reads TGTGCCAGCAGCGCCAGACTAGCGGGGGCTTCCTACGAGCAGTACTTC.

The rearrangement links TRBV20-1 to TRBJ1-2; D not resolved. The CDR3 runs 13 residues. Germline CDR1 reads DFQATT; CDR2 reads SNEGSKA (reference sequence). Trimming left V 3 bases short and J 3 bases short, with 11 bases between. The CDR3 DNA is TGCAGTGCTAGCTTTCCATTGGACTATGGCTACACCTTC. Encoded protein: CSASFPLDYGYTF.

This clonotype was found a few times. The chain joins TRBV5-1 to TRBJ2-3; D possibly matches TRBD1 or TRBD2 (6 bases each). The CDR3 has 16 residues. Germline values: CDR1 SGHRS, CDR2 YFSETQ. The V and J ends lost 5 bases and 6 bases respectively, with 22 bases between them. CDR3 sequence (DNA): TGCGCCAGCAGGCGTGGGAGGCAGGGGAGCAGCGATACGCAGTATTTT. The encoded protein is CASRRGRQGSSDTQYF.

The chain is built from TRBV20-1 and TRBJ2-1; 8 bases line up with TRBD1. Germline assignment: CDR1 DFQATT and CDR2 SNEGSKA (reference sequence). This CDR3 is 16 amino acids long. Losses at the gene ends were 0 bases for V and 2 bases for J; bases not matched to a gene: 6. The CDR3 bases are TGCAGTGCTAGAGATCAGGGGGCGCTGGCCTACAATGAGCAGTTCTTC. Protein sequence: CSARDQGALAYNEQFF.

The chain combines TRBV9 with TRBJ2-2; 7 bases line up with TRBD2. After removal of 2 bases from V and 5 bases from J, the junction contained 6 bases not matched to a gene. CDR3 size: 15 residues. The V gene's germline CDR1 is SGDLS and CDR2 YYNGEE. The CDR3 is CASSVGGSRTGELFF. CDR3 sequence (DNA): TGTGCCAGCAGCGTGGGCGGGAGTCGGACCGGGGAGCTGTTTTTT.

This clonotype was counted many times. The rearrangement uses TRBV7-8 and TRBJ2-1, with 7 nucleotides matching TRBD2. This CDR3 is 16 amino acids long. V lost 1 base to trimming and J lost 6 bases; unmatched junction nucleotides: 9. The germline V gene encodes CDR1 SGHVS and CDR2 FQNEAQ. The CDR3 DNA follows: TGTGCCAGCAGCTTAGTTGCGGGGAGGGCCACCAATGAGCAGTTCTTC. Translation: CASSLVAGRATNEQFF.

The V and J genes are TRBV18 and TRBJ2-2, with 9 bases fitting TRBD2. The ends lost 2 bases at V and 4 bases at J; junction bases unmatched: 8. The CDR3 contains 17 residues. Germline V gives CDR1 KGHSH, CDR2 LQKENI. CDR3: CASSPTSGQFITGELFF. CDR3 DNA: TGTGCCAGCTCACCAACTAGCGGGCAGTTCATCACCGGGGAGCTGTTTTTT.

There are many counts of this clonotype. The CDR3 sequence is CASSLRTSGQETQYF. The CDR3 DNA follows: TGTGCCAGCAGCTTAAGGACTAGCGGGCAAGAGACCCAGTACTTC. The genes are TRBV7-6 and TRBJ2-5; 11 bases are a match to TRBD2. Germline-derived CDR1 and CDR2 are SGHVS and FNYEAQ. CDR3 length: 15 residues. V gave up 2 bases and J gave up 2 bases; unmatched junction bases: 1. Full variable domain (missing parts from reference TRBV7-6 and TRBJ2-5): GAGVSQSPRYKVTKRGQDVALRCDPISGHVSLYWYRQALGQGPEFLTYFNYEAQQDKSGLPNDRFSAERPEGSISTLTIQRTEQRDSAMYRCASSLRTSGQETQYFGPGTRLLVL.

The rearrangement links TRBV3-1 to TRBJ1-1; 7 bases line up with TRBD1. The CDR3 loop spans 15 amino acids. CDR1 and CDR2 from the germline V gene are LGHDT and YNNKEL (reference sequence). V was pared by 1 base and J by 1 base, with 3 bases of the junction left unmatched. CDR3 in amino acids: CASSQVAGGNTEAFF. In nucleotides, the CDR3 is TGTGCCAGCAGCCAAGTGGCAGGGGGGAACACTGAAGCTTTCTTT.

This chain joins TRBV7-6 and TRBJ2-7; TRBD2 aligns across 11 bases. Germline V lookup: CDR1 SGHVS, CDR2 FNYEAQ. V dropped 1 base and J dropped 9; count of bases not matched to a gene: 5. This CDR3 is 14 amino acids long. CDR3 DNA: TGTGCCAGCAGCTTAGTACTAGCGGGAGATGGGCAGTACTTC. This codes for CASSLVLAGDGQYF.

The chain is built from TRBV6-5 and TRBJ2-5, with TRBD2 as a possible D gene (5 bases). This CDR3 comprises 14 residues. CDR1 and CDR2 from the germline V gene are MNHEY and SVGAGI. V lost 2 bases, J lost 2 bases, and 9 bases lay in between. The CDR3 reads CASSYVRDQETQYF. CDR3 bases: TGTGCCAGCAGTTACGTGAGGGATCAAGAGACCCAGTACTTC.

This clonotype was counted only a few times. The CDR3 bases are TGTGCCAGCAGTTTATCGGTTCTAGGGAACGAGCAGTTCTTC. It is translated as CASSLSVLGNEQFF. The chain recombines TRBV27 with TRBJ2-1, with D uncertain. Germline V gene lookup returns CDR1 MNHEY and CDR2 SMNVEV (reference sequence). Trimming cost V 0 bases and J 10 bases, with 13 bases left between them. The CDR3 is made up of 14 amino acids.

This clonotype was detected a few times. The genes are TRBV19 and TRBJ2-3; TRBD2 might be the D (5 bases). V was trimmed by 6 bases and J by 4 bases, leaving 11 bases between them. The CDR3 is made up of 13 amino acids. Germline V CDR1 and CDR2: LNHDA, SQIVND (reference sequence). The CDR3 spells CASSRGSADTQYF. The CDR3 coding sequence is TGTGCCAGTAGCCGGGGTAGTGCAGATACGCAGTATTTT. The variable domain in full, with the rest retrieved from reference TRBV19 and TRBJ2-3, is DGGITQSPKYLFRKEGQNVTLSCEQNLNHDAMYWYRQDPGQGLRLIYYSQIVNDFQKGDIAEGYSVSREKKESFPLTVTSAQKNPTAFYLCASSRGSADTQYFGPGTRLTVL.

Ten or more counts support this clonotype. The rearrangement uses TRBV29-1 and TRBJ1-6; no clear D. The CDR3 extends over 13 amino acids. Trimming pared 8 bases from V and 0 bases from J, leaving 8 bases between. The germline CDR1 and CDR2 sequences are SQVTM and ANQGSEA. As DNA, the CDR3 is TGCAGCTTCCAGAGCTCCTATAATTCACCCCTCCACTTT. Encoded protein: CSFQSSYNSPLHF. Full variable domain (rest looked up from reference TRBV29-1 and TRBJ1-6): SAVISQKPSRDICQRGTSLTIQCQVDSQVTMMFWYRQQPGQSLTLIATANQGSEATYESGFVIDKFPISRPNLTFSTLTVSNMSPEDSSIYLCSFQSSYNSPLHFGNGTRLTVT.

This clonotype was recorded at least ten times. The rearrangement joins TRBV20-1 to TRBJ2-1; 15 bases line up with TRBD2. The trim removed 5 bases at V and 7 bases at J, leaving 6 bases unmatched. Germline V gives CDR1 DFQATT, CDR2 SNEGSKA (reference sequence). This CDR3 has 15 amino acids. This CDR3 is CSAFSGTSGRNEQFF. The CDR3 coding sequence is TGCAGTGCTTTTTCCGGGACTAGCGGGAGGAATGAGCAGTTCTTC.

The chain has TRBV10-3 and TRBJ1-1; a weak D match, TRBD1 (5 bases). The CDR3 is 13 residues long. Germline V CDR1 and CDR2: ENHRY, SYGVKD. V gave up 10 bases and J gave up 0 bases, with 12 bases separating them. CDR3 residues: CATGQSMNTEAFF. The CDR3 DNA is TGTGCCACGGGGCAGAGTATGAACACTGAAGCTTTCTTT.

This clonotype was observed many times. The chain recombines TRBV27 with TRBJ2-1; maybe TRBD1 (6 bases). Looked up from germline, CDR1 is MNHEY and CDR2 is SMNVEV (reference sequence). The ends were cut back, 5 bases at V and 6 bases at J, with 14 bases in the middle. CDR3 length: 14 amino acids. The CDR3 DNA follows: TGTGCCAGCAGTCCTCAAAAAGGGGGCAATGAGCAGTTCTTC. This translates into CASSPQKGGNEQFF.

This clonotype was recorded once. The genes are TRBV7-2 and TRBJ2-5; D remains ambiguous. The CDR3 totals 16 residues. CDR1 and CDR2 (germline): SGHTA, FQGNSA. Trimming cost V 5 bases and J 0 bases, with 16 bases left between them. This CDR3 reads CASSPRKTPYQETQYF. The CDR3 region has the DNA TGTGCCAGCAGCCCGCGCAAAACCCCTTACCAAGAGACCCAGTACTTC.

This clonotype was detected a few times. CDR3 in DNA: TGCGCCAGCAGCTTCTTTCTAGCGGGAGGTCGAGAGACCCAGTACTTC. Its protein is CASSFFLAGGRETQYF. The chain has TRBV5-1 and TRBJ2-5, with 11 nucleotides matching TRBD2. Germline CDR1 and CDR2: SGHRS and YFSETQ. The CDR3 runs 16 residues. With 2 bases clipped from V and 4 bases from J, the junction kept 7 bases outside the gene matches.

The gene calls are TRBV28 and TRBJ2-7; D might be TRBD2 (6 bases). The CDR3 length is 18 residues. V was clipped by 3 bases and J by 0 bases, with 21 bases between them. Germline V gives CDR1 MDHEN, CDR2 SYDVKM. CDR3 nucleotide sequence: TGTGCCAGCAGTTTCGGACGGGGGATCAGTTTAAGCTCCTACGAGCAGTACTTC. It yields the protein CASSFGRGISLSSYEQYF.

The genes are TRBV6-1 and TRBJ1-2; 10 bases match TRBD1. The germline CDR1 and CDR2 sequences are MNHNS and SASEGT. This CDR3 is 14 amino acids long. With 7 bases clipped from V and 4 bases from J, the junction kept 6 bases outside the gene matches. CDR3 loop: CASTSDRGFYGYTF. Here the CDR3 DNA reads TGTGCCAGCACCTCGGACAGGGGGTTCTATGGCTACACCTTC.

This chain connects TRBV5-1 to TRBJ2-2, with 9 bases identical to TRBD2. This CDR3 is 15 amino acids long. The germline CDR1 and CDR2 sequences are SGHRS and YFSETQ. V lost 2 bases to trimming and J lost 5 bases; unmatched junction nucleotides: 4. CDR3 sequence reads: CASSFGLAQTGELFF. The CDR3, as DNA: TGCGCCAGCAGCTTCGGACTAGCGCAGACCGGGGAGCTGTTTTTT.

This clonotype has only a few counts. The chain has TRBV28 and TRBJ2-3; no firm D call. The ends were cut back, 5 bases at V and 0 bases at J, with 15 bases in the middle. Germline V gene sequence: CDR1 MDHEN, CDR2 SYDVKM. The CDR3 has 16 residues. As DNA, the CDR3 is TGTGCCAGCAGTGCGATATCCATGGGGAGCACAGATACGCAGTATTTT. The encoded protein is CASSAISMGSTDTQYF.

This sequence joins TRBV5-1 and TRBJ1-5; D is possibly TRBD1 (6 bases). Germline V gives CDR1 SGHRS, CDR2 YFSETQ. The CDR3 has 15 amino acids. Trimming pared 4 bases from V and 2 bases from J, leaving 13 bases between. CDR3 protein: CASSHGGGRNQPQHF. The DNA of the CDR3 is TGCGCCAGCAGCCACGGGGGGGGGCGCAATCAGCCCCAGCATTTT.

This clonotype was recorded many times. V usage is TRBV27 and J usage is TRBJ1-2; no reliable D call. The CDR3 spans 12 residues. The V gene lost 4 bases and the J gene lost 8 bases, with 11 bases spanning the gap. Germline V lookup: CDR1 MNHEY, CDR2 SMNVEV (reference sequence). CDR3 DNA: TGTGCCAGCAGTTCCCCGGTTGGGGGCTACACCTTC. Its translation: CASSSPVGGYTF.

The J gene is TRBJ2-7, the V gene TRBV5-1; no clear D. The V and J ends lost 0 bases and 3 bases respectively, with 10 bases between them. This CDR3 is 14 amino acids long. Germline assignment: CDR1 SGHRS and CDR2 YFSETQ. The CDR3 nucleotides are TGCGCCAGCAGCTTGGACCCCCGGAGCTACGAGCAGTACTTC. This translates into CASSLDPRSYEQYF.